The present entry profiles one TCR beta chain with its context. Antigen specificity is unknown. The data were obtained in a study of cytomegalovirus exposure and HLA in healthy donors. Use of 60 Vbeta and 13 Jbeta primers characterized the PCR. The table came from immunoSEQ multiplex PCR; TCRdb's copy has only in-frame clones and leaves some out. The sample lists 220,000 or so clones, approximately 80% occurring once. Study observations and caveats: It was taken for granted in presence/absence analyses that sequencing depth across donors was roughly uniform. An analysis done earlier found most TCR beta V segments productive about 87% or about 30% of the time. Among TCR sequences, most were rare, though some public TCRs appeared in many donors.

CDR1 and CDR2 from the germline V gene are MNHNS and SASEGT. Between the trimmed V and J ends, which lost 2 bases and 6 bases, there was a span of 13 bases. The CDR3 totals 14 residues. J is TRBJ1-1 and V is TRBV6-1; D is ambiguous. The sample consisted of PBMCs. The receptor was derived from a male donor in good health and CMV-seronegative. CDR3 residues: CASSELAGWAEAFF. As DNA, the CDR3 is TGTGCCAGCAGTGAATTGGCGGGATGGGCTGAAGCTTTCTTT.